This T cell receptor beta chain came from a study of blood T cell repertoires in COVID-19. Study context: The origin of the acute and convalescent COVID-19 samples was the United States, Italy and Spain. In each case, the material was cDNA or gDNA derived from T cells, B-cell-depleted T cells, or PBMCs.

Libraries were prepared by immunoSEQ multiplex PCR; TCRdb keeps only in-frame clonotypes and omits some of them. The sample lists around 120,000 clones, about 83% occurring once. V gave up 1 base and J gave up 2 bases; unmatched junction bases: 3. CDR1 is SGHVS and CDR2 is FNYEAQ in the germline V gene. The length of the CDR3 is 15 residues. This sequence originates from an elderly man with active or convalescent COVID-19. The sample consisted of peripheral blood. This chain links TRBV7-6 with TRBJ2-7; 9 bases match TRBD1. DNA for the CDR3: TGTGCCAGCAGCTTAGGGACAGGGGTAGCCTACGAGCAGTACTTC. As protein: CASSLGTGVAYEQYF.